This TCR beta chain came from a study of blood T cell repertoires in COVID-19. On the study more broadly: Acute and convalescent COVID-19 specimens originated in the United States, Italy and Spain. Sources were T cells, B-cell-depleted T cells, or PBMCs; the material itself was cDNA or gDNA.

As originally analysed: Researchers report that nucleated cell counts were estimated from reference gene primer amplification. Clones were read by immunoSEQ multiplex PCR, and TCRdb kept only the in-frame ones, dropping some. D and trimming were read from the DNA, whereas the V and J calls and clone size are those reported in that table. The data show 100,000 to 150,000 clones, 90% seen once. Seattle-derived patients entered the study during active infection and were followed longitudinally. The ends were cut back, 0 bases at V and 0 bases at J, with 9 bases in the middle. Germline V gives CDR1 MNHEY, CDR2 SVGEGT. The CDR3 loop spans 15 amino acids.

The sample taken for sequencing was peripheral blood. This clonotype originated in a man in his sixties with COVID-19, enrolled during active disease. V and J are TRBV6-2 or TRBV6-3 and TRBJ2-7; TRBD2 is a possible D gene (5 bases). This CDR3 reads CASSYSFSASYEQYF. CDR3 sequence (DNA): TGTGCCAGCAGTTACTCGTTTAGCGCCTCCTACGAGCAGTACTTC.